These 15 T cell receptor beta chains were all obtained from the same sample, sequenced in a study of control samples from healthy donors and cancer patients (dated by TCRdb to about 2020). The library was obtained by the immunoSEQ multiplex PCR assay. This is the immuneACCESS table as TCRdb keeps it, with only in-frame sequences that have V and J called. A part of the clones is gone; compared with another copy, unresolved V genes explain less than half, and the rest is unexplained. The sample contains tens of thousands of clones, 80% to 90% of them found a single time. 9.5% to 15% of the sample is taken by the ten largest. The sample taken for sequencing was PBMCs. These receptors all come from a woman between 55 and 75 years old with lung cancer.

The V call is TRBV6-2 or TRBV6-3, the J call TRBJ2-2; D unclear. Per germline, CDR1 MNHEY and CDR2 SVGEGT. V lost 5 bases and J lost 2, with 12 bases in between. The CDR3 sequence is 15 residues long. The CDR3 DNA follows: TGTGCCAGCAGTCGGGCCATGATAAACACCGGGGAGCTGTTTTTT. Translating it yields CASSRAMINTGELFF.

DNA for the CDR3: TGTGCCAGCAGCCCCCCCGGCTACTATGGCTACACCTTC. Translation: CASSPPGYYGYTF. This rearrangement joins TRBV6-2 or TRBV6-3 to TRBJ1-2, with no clear D. The V end was cut by 6 bases, the J end by 3 bases, with 11 bases between. Germline V lookup: CDR1 MNHEY, CDR2 SVGEGT. The CDR3 is 13 amino acids.

This clone was detected only once. The rearrangement uses TRBV5-1 and TRBJ2-2, with 10 positions matching TRBD2. V trimming: 3 bases; J trimming: 5 bases; junction bases outside the gene matches: 4. The CDR3 is 15 amino acids. CDR1 and CDR2 from the germline V gene are SGHRS and YFSETQ. The CDR3 DNA reads TGCGCCAGCAGCTCTAGCGGGGGTCTAACCGGGGAGCTGTTTTTT. Encoded protein: CASSSSGGLTGELFF. Together with reference TRBV5-1 and TRBJ2-2, the CDR3 gives the full variable domain: KAGVTQTPRYLIKTRGQQVTLSCSPISGHRSVSWYQQTPGQGLQFLFEYFSETQRNKGNFPGRFSGRQFSNSRSEMNVSTLELGDSALYLCASSSSGGLTGELFFGEGSRLTVL.

The J gene is TRBJ1-3, the V gene TRBV9, with D perhaps matching TRBD1 (5 bases). Germline assignment: CDR1 SGDLS and CDR2 YYNGEE. CDR3 length: 16 residues. Trimming removed 1 base at V and 0 bases at J, with 11 bases between. The CDR3 region has the DNA TGTGCCAGCAGCGTAACCTGGGGGGGCTCTGGAAACACCATATATTTT. Encoded protein: CASSVTWGGSGNTIYF. The full variable domain, its missing parts supplied by reference TRBV9 and TRBJ1-3, is DSGVTQTPKHLITATGQRVTLRCSPRSGDLSVYWYQQSLDQGLQFLIQYYNGEERAKGNILERFSAQQFPDLHSELNLSSLELGDSALYFCASSVTWGGSGNTIYFGEGSWLTVV.

The gene calls are TRBV28 and TRBJ2-1; 15 bases match TRBD2. The V and J ends lost 7 bases and 11 bases, in that order; junction bases with no gene match: 6. The germline V gene encodes CDR1 MDHEN and CDR2 SYDVKM. The CDR3 extends over 14 amino acids. The CDR3 sequence is CASTGGLAGGKQFF. Here the CDR3 DNA reads TGTGCCAGCACCGGGGGACTAGCGGGAGGAAAGCAGTTCTTC.

This clone was found a few times. V usage is TRBV7-9 and J usage is TRBJ1-6, with D possibly matching TRBD1 (6 bases). Trimming stripped 0 bases from V and 14 bases from J, with 11 bases between. CDR3 length: 13 amino acids. CDR1 is SEHNR, CDR2 FQNEAQ, per germline (reference sequence). CDR3 protein: CASSLAEGHSLHF. The CDR3 DNA reads TGTGCCAGCAGCTTAGCGGAGGGACACTCCCTCCACTTT.

The V call is TRBV5-1, the J call TRBJ2-1; perhaps D is TRBD1 or TRBD2 (7 bases each). Germline loops: CDR1 SGHRS, CDR2 YFSETQ. V shed 2 bases and J shed 8 bases, with 14 bases lying between them. The CDR3 is 14 residues long. CDR3 loop: CASSLRQGGDEQFF. The CDR3, as DNA: TGCGCCAGCAGCTTACGACAGGGAGGGGATGAGCAGTTCTTC.

The chain recombines TRBV28 with TRBJ1-5; 7 bases are shared with TRBD1. This CDR3 contains 15 residues. J lost 2 bases, V lost 7 bases, and 8 bases had no gene match. In germline, CDR1 is MDHEN, CDR2 SYDVKM. Written as DNA, the CDR3 is TGTGCCAGCACCATCGCCGGGACAGGCAATCAGCCCCAGCATTTT. This sequence encodes CASTIAGTGNQPQHF. The full variable domain, completed using reference TRBV28 and TRBJ1-5, is DVKVTQSSRYLVKRTGEKVFLECVQDMDHENMFWYRQDPGLGLRLIYFSYDVKMKEKGDIPEGYSVSREKKERFSLILESASTNQTSMYLCASTIAGTGNQPQHFGDGTRLSIL.

The V gene is TRBV11-3, the J gene TRBJ1-1; TRBD1 matches at 8 bases. Germline trimming cut 3 bases from V and 5 bases from J; bases unmatched to any gene: 5. The CDR3 spans 14 residues. Germline lookup yields CDR1 SGHNT and CDR2 YENEEA. Here the CDR3 DNA reads TGTGCCAGCAGCTTGGACAGGGCGGGAACTGAAGCTTTCTTT. Protein product: CASSLDRAGTEAFF.

This clone was seen only a few times. The chain links TRBV2 to TRBJ1-5; D remains unclear. Trimming cost V 7 bases and J 3 bases, with 7 bases left between them. The CDR3 has 12 residues. Per germline, CDR1 SNHLY and CDR2 FYNNEI. The CDR3 DNA sequence: TGTGCCAGCAACGGGCCCAATCAGCCCCAGCATTTT. Encoded protein: CASNGPNQPQHF. Full variable domain (rest looked up from reference TRBV2 and TRBJ1-5): EPEVTQTPSHQVTQMGQEVILRCVPISNHLYFYWYRQILGQKVEFLVSFYNNEISEKSEIFDDQFSVERPDGSNFTLKIRSTKLEDSAMYFCASNGPNQPQHFGDGTRLSIL.

V usage is TRBV9 and J usage is TRBJ1-2; D is uncertain. CDR1 and CDR2 from the germline V gene are SGDLS and YYNGEE. This CDR3 has 15 amino acids. With 0 bases removed from V and 8 bases from J, the gap between germline ends came to 17 bases. Written as DNA, the CDR3 is TGTGCCAGCAGCGTAGCGGAAGCCCCCCTTCAAGGCTACACCTTC. It encodes CASSVAEAPLQGYTF.

The rearrangement joins TRBV7-2 to TRBJ2-5; possible D gene TRBD2, 5 bases. This CDR3 comprises 15 residues. V was pared by 5 bases and J by 4 bases, with 17 bases between. Germline CDR1 is SGHTA and CDR2 is FQGNSA. CDR3 nucleotide sequence: TGTGCCAGCAGCCCTAATCGTGGAGGTATAGAGACCCAGTACTTC. Encoded protein: CASSPNRGGIETQYF. The variable domain in full, completed from reference TRBV7-2 and TRBJ2-5, reads GAGVSQSPSNKVTEKGKDVELRCDPISGHTALYWYRQSLGQGLEFLIYFQGNSAPDKSGLPSDRFSAERTGGSVSTLTIQRTQQEDSAVYLCASSPNRGGIETQYFGPGTRLLVL.

This sequence joins TRBV29-1 and TRBJ2-5; D gene ambiguous. V shed 5 bases and J shed 1 base, with 14 bases lying between them. The V gene's germline CDR1 is SQVTM and CDR2 ANQGSEA. CDR3 length: 14 amino acids. The CDR3 DNA follows: TGCAGCGTTAGTGGAGAGACGGCCCAAGAGACCCAGTACTTC. Translated: CSVSGETAQETQYF.

CDR3 region: CAISEGLWVPSTDTQYF. CDR3 bases: TGTGCCATCAGTGAGGGCTTATGGGTTCCTAGCACAGATACGCAGTATTTT. The chain has TRBV10-3 and TRBJ2-3, with D uncertain. Germline V gene lookup returns CDR1 ENHRY and CDR2 SYGVKD. CDR3 length: 17 amino acids. Trimming took off 2 bases at V and 0 bases at J, with 15 bases between the two ends.

The J gene is TRBJ2-7, the V gene TRBV10-3; possible D gene TRBD2, 5 bases. The CDR3 is 10 amino acids. CDR1 is ENHRY, CDR2 SYGVKD, per germline. Between the trimmed V and J ends, which lost 8 bases and 5 bases, there was a span of 7 bases. CDR3 residues: CAIGGDEQYF. For the CDR3, the DNA is TGTGCCATCGGAGGAGACGAGCAGTACTTC.